This is a list of T cell receptor beta chains from one sample in a study of blood T cells in healthy people across ages. A single record per CDR3 protein comes from TCRdb applying MiXCR to the 5' RACE reads. Here the sample spans roughly 1.9 million distinct CDR3 sequences, about 39% being singletons. Input material: blood. The receptors shown here come from a human donor in good health. Both conserved end residues are trimmed from each CDR3. Fields, in order: J gene, V gene, CDR3 protein.

TRBJ1-4 | TRBV2 | ASGQDRVNEKLF
TRBJ2-3 | TRBV3-1 | ASSHRGPDTQY
TRBJ2-3 | TRBV7-2 | ASSLDGSRDTQY
TRBJ2-1 | TRBV29-1 | SVDWAQGDPYNEQF
TRBJ2-3 | TRBV6-1 | ASSGRLAGAIDTQY
TRBJ2-7 | TRBV29-1 | SVDNNQKQY
TRBJ1-2 | TRBV5-1 | ASSLDRVNYGYT
TRBJ1-2 | TRBV6-1 | ASRIKGQNGYT
TRBJ2-1 | TRBV5-1 | ASSLVLGGRNEQF
TRBJ2-7 | TRBV10-3 | AIVLRDRSYEQY
TRBJ1-2 | TRBV3-1 | ASSTQRGTGNYGYT
TRBJ2-1 | TRBV4-3 | ASSQEASGGVSSYNEQF
TRBJ2-5 | TRBV20-1 | SAMGQETQY
TRBJ2-3 | TRBV9 | ASSVVQFTDTQY
TRBJ1-4 | TRBV12-3/TRBV12-4 | ASTKGRGQGAKEREKLF